Listed below are T cell receptor beta chains from one sample, sequenced in a study of shared clonotypes between healthy human individuals. Using immunoSEQ multiplex PCR, the repertoire was profiled, and TCRdb retains in-frame clones only, with some absent. This table has hundreds of thousands of clones, roughly 98% appearing once. The source material was naive CD8+ T cells sorted from blood. These receptors were collected from a man younger than 45 in good health. Each CDR3 is given with its conserved first and last residue. The D gene is left open where the match is weak. Clone size is shown for a subset of rows, as once, few, many or a class of expanded clone.

>12|.|.|TRBV6-6|TRBJ2-3
CASAKVADTQYF
TGTGCCAGCGCCAAGGTTGCAGATACGCAGTATTTT
>12|.|.|TRBV29-1|TRBJ2-7
CSVEGRFYEQYF
TGCAGCGTTGAGGGACGGTTCTACGAGCAGTACTTC
>16|.|.|TRBV7-9|TRBJ2-7
CASSVPAAPGSYEQYF
TGTGCCAGCAGCGTCCCCGCGGCGCCGGGCTCCTACGAGCAGTACTTC
>13|.|.|TRBV29-1|TRBJ2-7
CSVEDWSSYEQYF
TGCAGCGTTGAAGACTGGAGCTCCTACGAGCAGTACTTC
>14|.|.|TRBV15|TRBJ2-7
CATSHRTGLDEQYF
TGTGCCACCAGCCATAGGACTGGATTGGACGAGCAGTACTTC
>15|.|.|TRBV2|TRBJ2-1
CASRRERGRQGEQFF
TGTGCCAGCAGGAGAGAAAGGGGCAGACAAGGTGAGCAGTTCTTC
>13|.|.|TRBV7-6|TRBJ1-2
CASSPRRNYGYTF
TGTGCCAGCAGCCCCCGGAGGAACTATGGCTACACCTTC
>18|TRBD2|.|TRBV7-9|TRBJ2-2
CASSFPSGRKGNTGELFF
TGTGCCAGCAGCTTTCCTAGCGGGAGAAAGGGGAACACCGGGGAGCTGTTTTTT
>14|.|.|TRBV2|TRBJ2-5
CASSGPRDQETQYF
TGTGCCAGCAGTGGACCGAGAGACCAAGAGACCCAGTACTTC
>16|TRBD1|.|TRBV12-5|TRBJ2-5
CASGQTPGQGLETQYF
TGTGCTAGTGGTCAAACTCCGGGACAGGGGTTAGAGACCCAGTACTTC
>13|.|.|TRBV27|TRBJ2-7
CASSLTGGYEQYF
TGTGCCAGCAGTTTAACGGGCGGATACGAGCAGTACTTC
>14|.|few|TRBV7-9|TRBJ2-2
CASNGGVNTGELFF
TGTGCCAGCAACGGGGGAGTCAACACCGGGGAGCTGTTTTTT
>17|TRBD1|.|TRBV25-1|TRBJ2-5
CASSSAAGTGDQETQYF
TGTGCCAGCAGCTCAGCTGCCGGGACAGGGGATCAAGAGACCCAGTACTTC
>18|.|.|TRBV5-6|TRBJ2-7
CASSFQNPTTGWPYEQYF
TGTGCCAGCAGCTTCCAGAATCCTACGACAGGTTGGCCCTACGAGCAGTACTTC
>16|.|.|TRBV4-1|TRBJ2-7
CASSQERAGHRYEQYF
TGCGCCAGCAGCCAAGAACGGGCGGGGCACCGCTACGAGCAGTACTTC
>15|TRBD2|.|TRBV9|TRBJ2-1
CASSVEGLSYNEQFF
TGTGCCAGCAGCGTAGAGGGACTATCTTACAATGAGCAGTTCTTC
>16|TRBD1|once|TRBV7-9|TRBJ2-1
CASSPPTGSAYNEQFF
TGTGCCAGCAGCCCACCGACAGGGAGCGCCTACAATGAGCAGTTCTTC
>13|.|.|TRBV6-4|TRBJ1-1
CASSEEGWTEAFF
TGTGCCAGCAGTGAAGAGGGTTGGACTGAAGCTTTCTTT
>15|TRBD1|.|TRBV6-5|TRBJ2-5
CASSTPRQGEETQYF
TGTGCCAGCAGTACACCGCGACAGGGTGAAGAGACCCAGTACTTC
>14|TRBD2|.|TRBV7-9|TRBJ2-3
CASSVSGRTDTQYF
TGTGCCAGCAGCGTTAGCGGGAGGACAGATACGCAGTATTTT
>15|TRBD2|once|TRBV4-3|TRBJ2-7
CASRQGLAGGYEQYF
TGCGCCAGCAGGCAGGGTCTAGCGGGAGGATACGAGCAGTACTTC
>17|TRBD1|.|TRBV7-9|TRBJ2-5
CASSLVGQGKRQETQYF
TGTGCCAGCAGCTTAGTGGGACAGGGTAAGCGACAAGAGACCCAGTACTTC
>13|.|.|TRBV7-9|TRBJ2-7
CASSSPRTYEQYF
TGTGCCAGCAGCTCACCGAGGACCTACGAGCAGTACTTC
>13|.|once|TRBV7-9|TRBJ2-1
CASSIGLANEQFF
TGTGCCAGCAGCATAGGACTCGCCAATGAGCAGTTCTTC
>16|.|.|TRBV18|TRBJ1-3
CASSPGDVQEGNTIYF
TGTGCCAGCTCACCGGGGGACGTACAAGAAGGAAACACCATATATTTT
>15|TRBD2|.|TRBV10-1|TRBJ2-7
CASSESGTNSYEQYF
TGCGCCAGCAGTGAGTCCGGGACTAACTCCTACGAGCAGTACTTC
>13|.|.|TRBV6-5|TRBJ1-3
CASTRGPRDTIYF
TGTGCCAGCACCAGGGGCCCTCGGGACACCATATATTTT
>15|.|.|TRBV4-1|TRBJ1-5
CASSQGQGVGQPQHF
TGCGCCAGCAGCCAAGGGCAGGGCGTAGGACAGCCCCAGCATTTT